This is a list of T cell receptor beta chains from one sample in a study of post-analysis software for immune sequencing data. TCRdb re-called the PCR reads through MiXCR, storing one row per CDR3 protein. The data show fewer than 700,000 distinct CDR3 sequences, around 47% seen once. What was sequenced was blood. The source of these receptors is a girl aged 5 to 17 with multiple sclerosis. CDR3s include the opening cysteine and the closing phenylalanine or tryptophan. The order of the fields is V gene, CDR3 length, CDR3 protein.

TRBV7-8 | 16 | CASSLARGRAGETQYF
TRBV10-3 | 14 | CAISAKNEQNIQYF
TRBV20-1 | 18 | CSARWGLGRGRAGKTQYF
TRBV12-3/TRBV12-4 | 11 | CASSPGPEAFF
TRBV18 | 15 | CASSLPRGSNQPQHF
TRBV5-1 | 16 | CASSSAGTASSYEQYF
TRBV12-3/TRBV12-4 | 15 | CASSPRLAGVETQYF
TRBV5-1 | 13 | CASSSDRGREQFF
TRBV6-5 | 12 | CASTREEGEQFF
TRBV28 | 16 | CASSLGGGVGQETQYF
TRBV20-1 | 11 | CSVRMLTEAFF
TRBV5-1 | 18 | CASSSGRLGGFTNEKLFF
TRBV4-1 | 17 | CASSQESKGHFYNEQFF
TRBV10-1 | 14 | CASSGDRDEDTQYF
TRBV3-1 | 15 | CASSLRTSGRSGQFF
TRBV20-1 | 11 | CSVDTYNEQFF
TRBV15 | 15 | CATSRQGTDYNEQFF
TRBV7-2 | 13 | CASRISSYNEQFF
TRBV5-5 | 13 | CASSAVPQETQYF
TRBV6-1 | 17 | CASSPGNRRRSNYGYTF
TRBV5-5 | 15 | CASSLVRVDGEKLFF
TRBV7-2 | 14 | CASSPDQRGFIQYF
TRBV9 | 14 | CASSVGLSSYEQYF
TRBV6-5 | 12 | CASRDRGYGYTF
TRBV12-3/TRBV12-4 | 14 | CASSPDTQGNEQYF
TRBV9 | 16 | CASSVGLAGPTDTQYF
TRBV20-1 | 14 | CSARVPRDTYGYTF
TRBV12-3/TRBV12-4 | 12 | CASSLSDEKLFF
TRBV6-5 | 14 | CASGRLRSTYEQYF
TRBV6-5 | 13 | CASSHSGPYEQYF
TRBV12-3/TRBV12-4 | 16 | CASRGDLPTTDDTQYF
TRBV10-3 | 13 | CAIAHALNTEAFF
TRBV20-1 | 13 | CSATTGGTGGYTF
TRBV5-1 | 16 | CASSLFGGQGSHEQFF
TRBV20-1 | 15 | CSARLVVGGSYEQYF
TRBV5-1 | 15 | CASSFYRDFTYEQYF
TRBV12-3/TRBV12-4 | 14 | CASTAGTPRGTQYF
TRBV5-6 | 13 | CASSLGGLAQAFF
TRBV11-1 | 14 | CASSFGGTKETQYF
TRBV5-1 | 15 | CASPGREGPSNEQFF
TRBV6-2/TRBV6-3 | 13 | CASSTIGSYEQYF
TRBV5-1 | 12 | CASSLGQGKLFF
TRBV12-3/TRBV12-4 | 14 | CASSLGGVQTEAFF
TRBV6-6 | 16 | CASSYKWVDMNTEAFF
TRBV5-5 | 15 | CASSLVTTARETQYF
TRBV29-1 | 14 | CSVVVRGSTDTQYF
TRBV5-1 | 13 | CASSSTSSHEQYF
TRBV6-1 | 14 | CASRVTGGFQPQHF
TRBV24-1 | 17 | CATSDTRASGTNYGYTF
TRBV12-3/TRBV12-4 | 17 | CASSGQGGPTTSEKLFF
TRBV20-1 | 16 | CSADSPQGALLEEQFF
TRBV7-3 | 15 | CASSQSGGGLNEQFF
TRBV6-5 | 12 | CATGLVKETQYF